This T cell receptor beta chain was recorded in a study of blood T cell repertoires in COVID-19. Study information: Samples taken during acute and convalescent COVID-19 were collected in the United States, Italy and Spain. In each case, the material was cDNA or gDNA derived from T cells, B-cell-depleted T cells, or PBMCs.

The CDR3 length is 16 residues. Germline CDR1 MNHEY, CDR2 SMNVEV (reference sequence). V was clipped by 4 bases and J by 1 base, with 17 bases between them. Authors' analysis steps: Reference gene primer amplification gave estimated nucleated cell counts. The assay was immunoSEQ multiplex PCR, and TCRdb's table has in-frame clones only and misses some. V and J calls and clone size are those listed in that table; D and trimming were worked out from the DNA. Found here are tens of thousands of clones, around 90% of them singletons; the top ten hold roughly 6%. Sequencing used peripheral blood. The sequence derives from a human donor in a cohort sampled during active COVID-19. The chain uses TRBV27 and TRBJ2-7; D is perhaps TRBD2 (5 bases). CDR3 bases: TGTGCCAGCAGTTCCACCGCCCGGGGATGGTCCTACGAGCAGTACTTC. Translated: CASSSTARGWSYEQYF.